Presented here are 26 T cell receptor beta chains from one specimen sequenced in a study of chemoradiotherapy in HPV16-positive cancers. The data were produced by immunoSEQ multiplex PCR, yet TCRdb's version contains in-frame clones alone and is incomplete. In the table there are over 10,000 clones, over 75% of which are singletons. This sample comprised blood, obtained from a patient who underwent chemoradiotherapy. Receptors were obtained from a human donor with HPV-associated anogenital cancer.

The gene calls are TRBV5-5 and TRBJ1-1, with D unclear. Trimming stripped 2 bases from V and 1 base from J, with 6 bases between. Germline V lookup: CDR1 SGHKS, CDR2 YYEKEE (reference sequence). The CDR3 is 13 amino acids. CDR3 sequence: CASSFSRNTEAFF. In DNA form, the CDR3 reads TGTGCCAGCAGCTTCTCCAGGAACACTGAAGCTTTCTTT.

This clone was seen only once. The chain carries TRBV7-9 and TRBJ1-2; 11 nucleotides agree with TRBD1. In germline, CDR1 is SEHNR, CDR2 FQNEAQ (reference sequence). The CDR3 extends over 15 amino acids. V was pared by 3 bases and J by 5 bases, with 5 bases of the junction left unmatched. This chain's CDR3 is CASSFSGQGAYGYTF. The CDR3 coding sequence is TGTGCCAGCAGCTTTTCCGGACAGGGGGCGTATGGCTACACCTTC.

The rearrangement joins TRBV5-1 to TRBJ2-7; maybe TRBD1 (6 bases). The CDR3 sequence is 13 residues long. Germline V gene lookup returns CDR1 SGHRS and CDR2 YFSETQ. V was cut by 4 bases and J by 3 bases, with 11 bases left in between. DNA for the CDR3: TGCGCCAGCAGCAGGGACAACCTCTACGAGCAGTACTTC. This sequence encodes CASSRDNLYEQYF. The full variable domain, completed using reference TRBV5-1 and TRBJ2-7, is KAGVTQTPRYLIKTRGQQVTLSCSPISGHRSVSWYQQTPGQGLQFLFEYFSETQRNKGNFPGRFSGRQFSNSRSEMNVSTLELGDSALYLCASSRDNLYEQYFGPGTRLTVT.

This clone was counted once. This chain joins TRBV5-1 and TRBJ1-6; the match to TRBD1 covers 7 bases. With V trimmed by 0 bases and J by 4 bases, 4 bases remained unmatched. In germline, CDR1 is SGHRS, CDR2 YFSETQ. This CDR3 has 16 residues. DNA of the CDR3: TGCGCCAGCAGCTTGGGAGGGACAGAGTATAATTCACCCCTCCACTTT. Its translation is CASSLGGTEYNSPLHF.

The chain carries TRBV4-1 and TRBJ1-2, with D uncertain. Germline loops: CDR1 MGHRA, CDR2 YSYEKL. Trimming stripped 4 bases from V and 4 bases from J, with 13 bases between. The CDR3 consists of 14 residues. This CDR3 is CASSPAGSGYGYTF. The DNA of the CDR3 is TGCGCCAGCAGCCCCGCGGGGTCTGGCTATGGCTACACCTTC.

The J gene is TRBJ2-5, the V gene TRBV4-1, with 8 bases lining up with TRBD2. This CDR3 spans 17 amino acids. With V trimmed by 1 base and J by 7 bases, 14 bases remained unmatched. Germline lookup yields CDR1 MGHRA and CDR2 YSYEKL. CDR3 DNA: TGCGCCAGCAGCCAAGGGGGTAGCGGGGCGGCCACGGGGACCCAGTACTTC. Translated, it gives CASSQGGSGAATGTQYF.

The chain couples TRBV18 to TRBJ1-1; D possibly corresponds to TRBD1 (6 bases). With 3 bases removed from V and 1 base from J, the gap between germline ends came to 9 bases. This CDR3 is built from 14 residues. Germline values: CDR1 KGHSH, CDR2 LQKENI. The CDR3 here is CASSPGQTNTEAFF. In nucleotides, the CDR3 is TGTGCCAGCTCACCTGGACAGACGAACACTGAAGCTTTCTTT.

The chain combines TRBV11-2 with TRBJ1-3; 7 bases match TRBD1. Germline V gene sequence: CDR1 SGHAT, CDR2 FQNNGV. This CDR3 has 17 residues. The junction had 8 bases not matched to a gene; V was cut back by 3 bases and J by 0 bases. DNA of the CDR3: TGTGCCAGCAGCTTGCCGGGACAGTTCCTCTCTGGAAACACCATATATTTT. Translation: CASSLPGQFLSGNTIYF.

The V call is TRBV30, the J call TRBJ2-7; D is uncertain. This CDR3 contains 12 residues. Trimming removed 1 base at V and 0 bases at J, with 4 bases between. Germline CDR1 is GTSNPN and CDR2 is SVGIG (reference sequence). CDR3 sequence: CAWSGASYEQYF. The CDR3 coding sequence is TGTGCCTGGAGTGGGGCCTCCTACGAGCAGTACTTC.

The chain links TRBV4-1 to TRBJ1-6; 9 nucleotides match TRBD1. In germline, CDR1 is MGHRA, CDR2 YSYEKL. V dropped 3 bases and J dropped 14; count of bases not matched to a gene: 14. The CDR3 covers 16 residues. CDR3 nucleotides: TGCGCCAGCAGCCATCGAGCCGGGACAGGGTTGTCGGCCCTCCACTTT. Its translation: CASSHRAGTGLSALHF.

The rearrangement uses TRBV18 and TRBJ2-2; a possible D gene is TRBD1 (6 bases). Germline CDR1 reads KGHSH; CDR2 reads LQKENI. This CDR3 is built from 15 residues. Trimming shortened V by 4 bases and J by 0 bases, and 9 bases separated the two germline ends. The CDR3 bases are TGTGCCAGCTCACACCGGACAGCGAACACCGGGGAGCTGTTTTTT. It specifies CASSHRTANTGELFF.

CDR3 amino acids: CASSLGQRAHLSTDTQYF. In nucleotides, the CDR3 is TGTGCCAGTAGTTTGGGACAGCGGGCCCACCTTAGCACAGATACGCAGTATTTT. The chain uses TRBV19 and TRBJ2-3, with TRBD1 as a possible D gene (7 bases). CDR1 is LNHDA, CDR2 SQIVND, per germline (reference sequence). Trimming stripped 5 bases from V and 0 bases from J, with 21 bases between. The CDR3 consists of 18 residues.

The chain carries TRBV19 and TRBJ1-1, with D perhaps TRBD1 (6 bases). Germline-derived CDR1 and CDR2 are LNHDA and SQIVND (reference sequence). This CDR3 is 14 amino acids long. Trimming pared 6 bases from V and 0 bases from J, leaving 11 bases between. The CDR3 region has the DNA TGTGCCAGTAGGAAGGGACACTTGAACACTGAAGCTTTCTTT. Translating it yields CASRKGHLNTEAFF.

The rearrangement joins TRBV12-1 to TRBJ2-2; the table gives TRBD1 as D, unverified against the DNA. TRBV12-1 is assigned pseudogene status. This CDR3 region has 15 residues. The CDR3 DNA sequence: TGTGCCACGACAGGGGGCGAATCATACACCGGGGAGCTGTTTTTT. Translated: CATTGGESYTGELFF.

Here the CDR3 DNA reads TGTGCCTGGGGGGGACAGGGGCTGAGCACAGATACGCAGTATTTT. Translated, it gives CAWGGQGLSTDTQYF. The genes are TRBV30 and TRBJ2-3; TRBD1 aligns across 10 bases. Germline loops: CDR1 GTSNPN, CDR2 SVGIG (reference sequence). V lost 5 bases, J lost 0 bases, and 5 bases stayed unmatched. This CDR3 is built from 15 residues.

The V gene is TRBV7-3, the J gene TRBJ2-1; weak D call: TRBD1 (5 bases). The germline V and J ends were trimmed by 5 bases and 7 bases, with 21 bases remaining between them. The germline gives CDR1 SGHTA, CDR2 FQGTGA. There are 16 residues in the CDR3. This chain's CDR3 is CASSLGQRPALNEQFF. The DNA for the CDR3 is TGTGCCAGCAGCCTCGGACAACGACCAGCACTAAATGAGCAGTTCTTC. The full variable domain, its missing parts supplied by reference TRBV7-3 and TRBJ2-1, is GAGVSQTPSNKVTEKGKYVELRCDPISGHTALYWYRQSLGQGPEFLIYFQGTGAADDSGLPNDRFFAVRPEGSVSTLKIQRTERGDSAVYLCASSLGQRPALNEQFFGPGTRLTVL.

The chain uses TRBV6-6 and TRBJ1-1; the D gene is possibly TRBD1 (5 bases). Between the trimmed V and J ends, which lost 8 bases and 7 bases, there was a span of 14 bases. The CDR3 covers 12 residues. CDR1 and CDR2 from the germline V gene are MNHNY and SVGAGI (reference sequence). Written as DNA, the CDR3 is TGTGCCAGCTTGCCGCTTAGGGGTGAAGCTTTCTTT. Translation gives CASLPLRGEAFF.

The rearrangement links TRBV7-9 to TRBJ2-3; 13 nucleotides line up with TRBD2. The CDR3 runs to 17 residues. J gave up 3 bases and V 5 bases, and 8 bases lay outside the gene matches. CDR1 is SEHNR, CDR2 FQNEAQ, per germline (reference sequence). CDR3: CASSPRLAGGETDTQYF. The DNA for the CDR3 is TGTGCCAGCAGCCCCAGACTAGCGGGGGGTGAAACAGATACGCAGTATTTT.

The chain employs TRBV7-2 and TRBJ2-3; D is perhaps TRBD1 or TRBD2 (5 bases each). The CDR3 contains 17 residues. CDR1 and CDR2 from the germline V gene are SGHTA and FQGNSA. Trimming took off 1 base at V and 0 bases at J, with 14 bases between the two ends. The CDR3 region is CASSLGGVAISTDTQYF. CDR3 nucleotide sequence: TGTGCCAGCAGCTTAGGAGGGGTAGCGATTAGCACAGATACGCAGTATTTT.

J is TRBJ2-2 and V is TRBV9; D is unresolved. The CDR3 is 17 amino acids. Germline V gene data show CDR1 as SGDLS and CDR2 as YYNGEE. Trimming removed 0 bases at V and 0 bases at J, with 12 bases between. The CDR3 here is CASSVDSGVANTGELFF. The CDR3 bases are TGTGCCAGCAGCGTAGATAGTGGGGTTGCGAACACCGGGGAGCTGTTTTTT.

This chain uses TRBV9 with TRBJ2-5, with 12 bases identical to TRBD2. CDR3 length equals 16 residues. From germline, CDR1 is SGDLS and CDR2 YYNGEE. V shed 4 bases, J shed 5 bases, and the junction held 9 bases outside the gene matches. Written as DNA, the CDR3 is TGTGCCAGCAGCCCTCGACTAGCGGGGGAGCGGGAGACCCAGTACTTC. It translates to CASSPRLAGERETQYF.

This chain joins TRBV5-1 and TRBJ2-7; unclear D gene. The germline gives CDR1 SGHRS, CDR2 YFSETQ. V was shortened by 0 bases and J by 5 bases, with 3 bases between the two germline ends. The CDR3 contains 11 residues. As DNA, the CDR3 is TGCGCCAGCAGCTTGGATAACGAGCAGTACTTC. Translating it yields CASSLDNEQYF.

The rearrangement links TRBV13 to TRBJ2-7; TRBD2 matches at 7 bases. With V trimmed by 5 bases and J by 2 bases, 9 bases remained unmatched. The CDR3 loop spans 15 amino acids. Per germline, CDR1 PRHDT and CDR2 FYEKMQ (reference sequence). CDR3 nucleotides: TGTGCCAGCAGCGGGGGGGGGAGAGCGGCCTACGAGCAGTACTTC. Its protein product is CASSGGGRAAYEQYF.

The chain links TRBV11-2 to TRBJ2-1; D may be TRBD1 or TRBD2 (5 bases each). CDR1 is SGHAT, CDR2 FQNNGV, per germline. The CDR3 contains 16 residues. V was trimmed by 5 bases and J by 3 bases, leaving 17 bases between them. The CDR3 here is CASSRLTRGHYNEQFF. In nucleotides, the CDR3 is TGTGCCAGCAGCCGTCTTACCCGGGGCCACTACAATGAGCAGTTCTTC.

This clone was found a few times. This sequence joins TRBV7-9 and TRBJ2-7, with D perhaps TRBD1 (6 bases). This CDR3 has 14 residues. Germline CDR1 is SEHNR and CDR2 is FQNEAQ (reference sequence). Trimming took off 5 bases at V and 3 bases at J, with 14 bases between the two ends. The CDR3 DNA reads TGTGCCAGCAGCCCGGACAGAGGACGCTACGAGCAGTACTTC. This encodes CASSPDRGRYEQYF.

The chain recombines TRBV9 with TRBJ2-6; tentative D call: TRBD1 (5 bases). This CDR3 region has 15 residues. Germline CDR1 SGDLS, CDR2 YYNGEE. Trimming took off 3 bases at V and 0 bases at J, with 7 bases between the two ends. DNA of the CDR3: TGTGCCAGCAGCGCCCAGGGCTCTGGGGCCAACGTCCTGACTTTC. Its translation is CASSAQGSGANVLTF.